This TCR beta chain is drawn from a study of blood T cell repertoires in COVID-19. The overall study: From T cells, B-cell-depleted T cells, or PBMCs came the material, which was cDNA or gDNA.

Original handling: Estimation of nucleated cell counts relied on the amplification of reference gene primers. This table comes from immunoSEQ multiplex PCR, and its TCRdb copy is limited to in-frame clones, with some not included. V, J and clone size were drawn from that table, and D and trimming were deduced from the DNA. The table includes roughly 200,000 clones, 70% to 90% detected once. J lost 6 bases, V lost 4 bases, and 9 bases had no gene match. The CDR3 is 15 amino acids. The V gene's germline CDR1 is SGHDN and CDR2 FVKESK. The receptor comes from a man aged 40-55 years with active or convalescent COVID-19. The sample comprised peripheral blood. The V call is TRBV14, the J call TRBJ2-5, with 9 positions matching TRBD1. The chain's CDR3 is CASSLPGTGRQTQYF. CDR3 in DNA: TGTGCCAGCAGCCTTCCCGGGACAGGGAGGCAGACCCAGTACTTC. Full variable domain (outside the CDR3, taken from reference TRBV14 and TRBJ2-5): EAGVTQFPSHSVIEKGQTVTLRCDPISGHDNLYWYRRVMGKEIKFLLHFVKESKQDESGMPNNRFLAERTGGTYSTLKVQPAELEDSGVYFCASSLPGTGRQTQYFGPGTRLLVL.